Below are 17 T cell receptor beta chains sequenced from a single sample in a study of blood T cell repertoires in COVID-19. The table came from immunoSEQ multiplex PCR; TCRdb's copy has only in-frame clones and leaves some out. The sample lists around 190,000 clones, about 88% occurring once. The sample was PBMCs or T cells enriched from blood (not recorded which). The source of these receptors is a woman aged 35 to 49 in a cohort exposed to, infected with or recovered from COVID-19 (not recorded which).

The chain recombines TRBV4-1 with TRBJ2-7; 9 positions agree with TRBD1. Losses at the gene ends were 2 bases for V and 2 bases for J; bases not matched to a gene: 7. The CDR3 runs to 16 residues. CDR1 and CDR2 (germline): MGHRA, YSYEKL. In nucleotides, the CDR3 is TGCGCCAGCAGCCAAAGTCCCGGGACAGGGACCTACGAGCAGTACTTC. Amino acids: CASSQSPGTGTYEQYF.

The chain combines TRBV7-2 with TRBJ2-2; TRBD2 matches 10 bases. The germline V gene has CDR1 SGHTA and CDR2 FQGNSA. The J segment lost 7 bases and the V segment lost 2 bases, leaving 10 bases of the junction unmatched. The CDR3 totals 17 residues. CDR3 in DNA: TGTGCCAGCAGCTTAAAGCTAGCGGGAGCAAGGGACGGGGAGCTGTTTTTT. It encodes CASSLKLAGARDGELFF.

V is TRBV5-1 and J is TRBJ1-4; 11 bases map to TRBD1. CDR1 and CDR2 (germline): SGHRS, YFSETQ. This CDR3 comprises 15 residues. The J segment lost 7 bases and the V segment lost 3 bases, leaving 5 bases of the junction unmatched. The CDR3 nucleotides read TGCGCCAGCAGCTCATCCGGGACAGGGGGTGAAAAACTGTTTTTT. Protein sequence: CASSSSGTGGEKLFF.

The chain links TRBV4-1 to TRBJ1-1; TRBD1 is a possible D gene (6 bases). V shed 0 bases and J shed 1 base, with 9 bases lying between them. The length of the CDR3 is 15 residues. Germline values: CDR1 MGHRA, CDR2 YSYEKL. The CDR3 loop reads CASSQDRGSNTEAFF. Written as DNA, the CDR3 is TGCGCCAGCAGCCAAGACAGGGGCTCGAACACTGAAGCTTTCTTT.

CDR3 nucleotide sequence: TGCGCCAGCAGCTTGGTGACTGGCCCCTACAATGAGCAGTTCTTC. It codes for CASSLVTGPYNEQFF. The V gene is TRBV5-1, the J gene TRBJ2-1, with D unresolved. The germline gives CDR1 SGHRS, CDR2 YFSETQ. Trimming took 0 bases from V and 2 from J, leaving 9 bases between them. This CDR3 has 15 residues.

This rearrangement joins TRBV30 to TRBJ2-1, with D possibly matching TRBD1 (5 bases). CDR3 length: 11 amino acids. V gave up 0 bases and J gave up 8 bases, with 5 bases separating them. Germline-derived CDR1 and CDR2 are GTSNPN and SVGIG (reference sequence). CDR3 sequence: CAWSVQDEQFF. CDR3 in DNA: TGTGCCTGGAGTGTACAGGATGAGCAGTTCTTC.

The chain joins TRBV28 to TRBJ2-7; 8 bases match TRBD1. The length of the CDR3 is 14 residues. Trimming at V came to 4 bases and at J to 5 bases, leaving 7 bases not matched to a gene. Germline V gene sequence: CDR1 MDHEN, CDR2 SYDVKM. CDR3 protein: CASSSLDRVHEQYF. The DNA of the CDR3 is TGTGCCAGCAGTTCCCTGGACAGGGTCCACGAGCAGTACTTC.

This clone was seen a single time. In the same sample, other DNA sequences code for this CDR3. The chain has TRBV5-1 and TRBJ1-2, with 8 bases aligning to TRBD1. Unmatched junction bases numbered 2, after V lost 1 base and J lost 6 bases. Germline assignment: CDR1 SGHRS and CDR2 YFSETQ. CDR3 length: 13 amino acids. The CDR3 sequence is CASSLQGADGYTF. In DNA form, the CDR3 reads TGCGCCAGCAGCTTGCAGGGGGCCGATGGCTACACCTTC. Complete variable domain (other parts from reference TRBV5-1 and TRBJ1-2): KAGVTQTPRYLIKTRGQQVTLSCSPISGHRSVSWYQQTPGQGLQFLFEYFSETQRNKGNFPGRFSGRQFSNSRSEMNVSTLELGDSALYLCASSLQGADGYTFGSGTRLTVV.

Regarding this clone: This same CDR3 is encoded by further DNA sequences in the sample. The chain recombines TRBV9 with TRBJ1-1; D is unresolved. Germline CDR1 reads SGDLS; CDR2 reads YYNGEE. Trimming removed 3 bases at V and 0 bases at J, with 6 bases between. The CDR3 length is 13 residues. CDR3 in amino acids: CASSAGLNTEAFF. In nucleotides, the CDR3 is TGTGCCAGCAGCGCAGGTCTGAACACTGAAGCTTTCTTT. The full variable domain, its missing parts supplied by reference TRBV9 and TRBJ1-1, is DSGVTQTPKHLITATGQRVTLRCSPRSGDLSVYWYQQSLDQGLQFLIQYYNGEERAKGNILERFSAQQFPDLHSELNLSSLELGDSALYFCASSAGLNTEAFFGQGTRLTVV.

V gene TRBV11-1 combines with J gene TRBJ2-1; TRBD1 is a possible D gene (5 bases). V was trimmed by 3 bases and J by 7 bases, leaving 16 bases between them. Germline CDR1 and CDR2: SGHAT and FQDESV (reference sequence). The CDR3 sequence is 15 residues long. The CDR3 sequence: CASSFRGSRGNEQFF. CDR3 nucleotide sequence: TGTGCCAGCAGCTTTAGGGGTAGCCGTGGGAATGAGCAGTTCTTC.

The chain is built from TRBV25-1 and TRBJ1-2, with D possibly matching TRBD1 (6 bases). Germline CDR1 and CDR2: MGHDK and SYGVNS. This CDR3 comprises 12 residues. Trimming took off 8 bases at V and 6 bases at J, with 13 bases between the two ends. In DNA form, the CDR3 reads TGTGCCAGCTTAACAGGGAGTGATGGCTACACCTTC. Translated, it gives CASLTGSDGYTF.

This clone has only one observation. This rearrangement joins TRBV10-3 to TRBJ1-3; no reliable D call. V shed 3 bases and J shed 0 bases, with 9 bases lying between them. The CDR3 runs 15 residues. The germline CDR1 and CDR2 sequences are ENHRY and SYGVKD. The CDR3 bases are TGTGCCATCAGTGACACGGGGATCTCTGGAAACACCATATATTTT. As protein: CAISDTGISGNTIYF.

The rearrangement joins TRBV11-2 to TRBJ2-1; 9 nucleotides align to TRBD1. CDR1 and CDR2 (germline): SGHAT, FQNNGV. The CDR3 runs to 16 residues. After removal of 4 bases from V and 9 bases from J, the junction contained 13 bases not matched to a gene. The CDR3 protein is CASSSRWDREDPEQFF. The DNA for the CDR3 is TGTGCCAGCAGCTCTCGGTGGGACAGGGAGGACCCTGAGCAGTTCTTC.

This rearrangement joins TRBV3-1 (or the pseudogene TRBV3-2) to TRBJ1-2; TRBD1 aligns across 7 bases. From germline, CDR1 is LGHDT and CDR2 YNNKEL (reference sequence). The V and J ends lost 1 base and 3 bases, in that order; junction bases with no gene match: 8. The CDR3 contains 16 residues. This CDR3 is CASSQGGGGVHYGYTF. The CDR3 coding sequence is TGTGCCAGCAGCCAAGGAGGGGGCGGGGTTCACTATGGCTACACCTTC.

This clone was counted a few times. The rearrangement joins TRBV7-2 to TRBJ2-5, with 10 bases fitting TRBD1. Germline V lookup: CDR1 SGHTA, CDR2 FQGNSA. This CDR3 is built from 15 residues. Unmatched junction bases numbered 7, after V lost 4 bases and J lost 5 bases. The CDR3 here is CASSSPTGGVETQYF. Here the CDR3 DNA reads TGTGCCAGCAGCTCACCGACAGGGGGCGTGGAGACCCAGTACTTC. Complete variable domain (other parts from reference TRBV7-2 and TRBJ2-5): GAGVSQSPSNKVTEKGKDVELRCDPISGHTALYWYRQSLGQGLEFLIYFQGNSAPDKSGLPSDRFSAERTGGSVSTLTIQRTQQEDSAVYLCASSSPTGGVETQYFGPGTRLLVL.

As to this clone: The same CDR3 is also encoded by other DNA sequences in this sample. The gene calls are TRBV29-1 and TRBJ1-1, with D tentatively TRBD1 (5 bases). There are 12 residues in the CDR3. CDR1 is SQVTM and CDR2 is ANQGSEA in the germline V gene. Trimming took 6 bases from V and 1 from J, leaving 9 bases between them. CDR3 DNA sequence: TGCAGCGTGGGCCAGGGGAACACTGAAGCTTTCTTT. Encoded protein: CSVGQGNTEAFF.

V and J are TRBV7-9 and TRBJ2-1; TRBD2 matches 8 bases. The germline gives CDR1 SEHNR, CDR2 FQNEAQ (reference sequence). CDR3 size: 16 residues. Germline trimming cut 2 bases from V and 12 bases from J; bases unmatched to any gene: 15. The CDR3 nucleotides read TGTGCCAGCAGCTTATTATCCGGGAGGGATGGGACCCTGCAGTTCTTC. Translating gives CASSLLSGRDGTLQFF.